Following are 10 T cell receptor beta chains from one sample sequenced in a study of shared clonotypes between healthy human individuals. Clones were sequenced by immunoSEQ multiplex PCR, and TCRdb holds only the in-frame ones, with some missing. The sample consists of about 480,000 clones, 79% of them appearing once. Sequencing input: PBMCs. The receptors shown here come from a woman between 40 and 50 years old in good health. Some clones in this sample may be carry-over from other donors' samples.

The V call is TRBV5-1, the J call TRBJ2-5, with 10 bases fitting TRBD2. The CDR3 is 16 residues long. CDR1 is SGHRS, CDR2 YFSETQ, per germline. V was clipped by 4 bases and J by 2 bases; unmatched bases: 8. CDR3 DNA sequence: TGCGCCAGCAGCCCGCTGGGACTAGCGCAACAAGAGACCCAGTACTTC. As protein: CASSPLGLAQQETQYF.

The chain carries TRBV4-2 and TRBJ1-5, with D unclear. V was trimmed by 5 bases and J by 4 bases, leaving 15 bases between them. CDR1 is LGHNA and CDR2 is YNFKEQ in the germline V gene. The CDR3 length is 15 residues. This chain's CDR3 is CASSLGQTLNQPQHF. The CDR3 DNA follows: TGTGCCAGCAGCTTGGGTCAGACGCTGAATCAGCCCCAGCATTTT.

The chain has TRBV29-1 and TRBJ2-1; 8 bases match TRBD2. The germline V gene encodes CDR1 SQVTM and CDR2 ANQGSEA. The V gene end was trimmed by 6 bases and the J gene end by 3 bases; junction bases not matched to a gene: 13. CDR3 length equals 16 residues. CDR3 DNA: TGCAGCGTAGGAGGCGGGAGGACGACAGACTACAATGAGCAGTTCTTC. This sequence encodes CSVGGGRTTDYNEQFF.

V is TRBV9 and J is TRBJ2-6; D unclear. Germline V gene lookup returns CDR1 SGDLS and CDR2 YYNGEE. The CDR3 length is 16 residues. V was shortened by 6 bases and J by 1 base, with 14 bases between the two germline ends. CDR3 DNA: TGTGCCAGCACCCCTTCTGCGCAATCTGGGGCCAACGTCCTGACTTTC. Translation gives CASTPSAQSGANVLTF.

The rearrangement joins TRBV19 to TRBJ1-1; TRBD1 matches 11 bases. This CDR3 spans 17 amino acids. Trimming took 7 bases from V and 3 from J; bases not matched to a gene: 13. Per germline, CDR1 LNHDA and CDR2 SQIVND (reference sequence). The DNA of the CDR3 is TGTGCCAGTACCAAAAATCCCCGGGACAGGGGGTACACTGAAGCTTTCTTT. This gives the protein CASTKNPRDRGYTEAFF.

The chain couples TRBV7-9 to TRBJ2-7, with TRBD1 matching 10 bases. J was trimmed by 2 bases and V by 5 bases; bases with no gene match: 6. Germline CDR1 SEHNR, CDR2 FQNEAQ (reference sequence). The CDR3 contains 15 residues. CDR3: CASSQDRGPTYEQYF. CDR3 DNA sequence: TGTGCCAGCAGCCAAGACAGGGGGCCCACCTACGAGCAGTACTTC.

This clone was counted a single time. V is TRBV27 and J is TRBJ2-1; 13 nucleotides match TRBD2. CDR3 length: 16 amino acids. J was trimmed by 3 bases and V by 3 bases; bases with no gene match: 2. CDR1 and CDR2 from the germline V gene are MNHEY and SMNVEV (reference sequence). CDR3 sequence (DNA): TGTGCCAGCAGTTTGGGGACTAGCGGGATCTACAATGAGCAGTTCTTC. Its protein product is CASSLGTSGIYNEQFF.

With regard to this clone: Other DNA sequences in this specimen translate into the identical CDR3. The chain has TRBV6-4 and TRBJ2-3; the D is unclear. The CDR3 loop spans 13 amino acids. With 3 bases removed from V and 2 bases from J, the gap between germline ends came to 6 bases. Germline CDR1 is MRHNA and CDR2 is SNTAGT. CDR3 sequence (DNA): TGTGCCAGCAGTGAGGAAGACACAGATACGCAGTATTTT. It translates to CASSEEDTDTQYF.

The chain couples TRBV11-2 to TRBJ2-7; D unclear. Trimming left V 2 bases short and J 0 bases short, with 14 bases between. The V gene's germline CDR1 is SGHAT and CDR2 FQNNGV. The CDR3 consists of 16 residues. This CDR3 reads CASSLPELTNSYEQYF. The CDR3, as DNA: TGTGCCAGCAGCTTACCTGAACTTACAAACTCCTACGAGCAGTACTTC.

CDR3 nucleotides: TGTGCCAGCAGCTCCCCGAGGGGACGCCCCTCTGGGGCCAACGTCCTGACTTTC. Its translation: CASSSPRGRPSGANVLTF. V and J are TRBV11-2 and TRBJ2-6, with D perhaps being TRBD1 or TRBD2 (5 bases each). The germline CDR1 and CDR2 sequences are SGHAT and FQNNGV. The CDR3 is 18 amino acids. V shed 4 bases and J shed 0 bases, with 16 bases lying between them.